This T cell receptor (beta chain) was captured in a study of cytomegalovirus exposure and HLA in healthy donors. Study-wide background: The 100 million to 140 million unique TCR beta sequences, from 150 million to 200 million T cells, were found by an earlier analysis.

Donors had nominal health at sampling but likely had unrecorded immune exposures. 60 Vbeta and 13 Jbeta primers were used in PCR. Profiling relied on immunoSEQ multiplex PCR, and the TCRdb table lists in-frame clones only, not all of them. Among more than 100,000 clones listed, 70% to 90% were seen once. CDR1 and CDR2 (germline): KGHSH, LQKENI. The junction had 3 bases not matched to a gene; V was cut back by 3 bases and J by 6 bases. The CDR3 covers 14 residues. The J gene is TRBJ1-5, the V gene TRBV18; TRBD1 matches at 9 bases. Sequencing was performed on PBMCs. This TCR was sampled from a man aged 35 to 55 in good health and CMV-seronegative. In DNA, the CDR3 is TGTGCCAGCTCACCGGGACAGGGTTCTCAGCCCCAGCATTTT. Translation gives CASSPGQGSQPQHF. The full variable domain, rest sourced from reference TRBV18 and TRBJ1-5, is NAGVMQNPRHLVRRRGQEARLRCSPMKGHSHVYWYRQLPEEGLKFMVYLQKENIIDESGMPKERFSAEFPKEGPSILRIQQVVRGDSAAYFCASSPGQGSQPQHFGDGTRLSIL.